The rows below give T cell receptor beta chains drawn from one sample of a study of blood T cell repertoires in COVID-19. The data were produced by immunoSEQ multiplex PCR, yet TCRdb's version contains in-frame clones alone and is incomplete. The sample includes 200,000 to 300,000 clones, around 87% of them seen just once. Source material: peripheral blood. Receptors originate from a woman aged 45 to 65 with acute or convalescent COVID-19. Each CDR3 is given with its conserved first and last residue. Size tells how often a clone was seen (once, few, many) or the class of an expanded clone, and some rows leave it out.

CDR3: CASSQETSGRATYEQYF
size: -
J: TRBJ2-7
V: TRBV4-1

CDR3: CASSATGQGAYYGYTF
size: -
J: TRBJ1-2
V: TRBV7-2

CDR3: CASSPWTISTDTQYF
size: -
J: TRBJ2-3
V: TRBV27

CDR3: CATSRSNEKLFF
size: -
J: TRBJ1-4
V: TRBV24-1

CDR3: CASSSWTSAYEQYF
size: -
J: TRBJ2-7
V: TRBV13

CDR3: CASSLRTGESQPQHF
size: -
J: TRBJ1-5
V: TRBV7-2

CDR3: CASSLDRGPNEQFF
size: -
J: TRBJ2-1
V: TRBV5-5

CDR3: CASSLGQGSFSYEQYF
size: -
J: TRBJ2-7
V: TRBV5-1

CDR3: CASSLGPDTSYEQYF
size: -
J: TRBJ2-7
V: TRBV5-1

CDR3: CASSDRDTETQYF
size: -
J: TRBJ2-5
V: TRBV12-3/TRBV12-4

CDR3: CASSQVAGSYEQYF
size: -
J: TRBJ2-7
V: TRBV4-1

CDR3: CASSSDRGRPDTQYF
size: -
J: TRBJ2-3
V: TRBV5-4

CDR3: CASSPPGEGRAQPQHF
size: -
J: TRBJ1-5
V: TRBV9

CDR3: CATGYRVKTGNTIYF
size: -
J: TRBJ1-3
V: TRBV24-1

CDR3: CASSVLGGPGEQYF
size: -
J: TRBJ2-7
V: TRBV19

CDR3: CASSWGSGSYNEQFF
size: -
J: TRBJ2-1
V: TRBV7-9

CDR3: CASSVFSTGNYGYTF
size: -
J: TRBJ1-2
V: TRBV9

CDR3: CASVSSGDTEAFF
size: once
J: TRBJ1-1
V: TRBV6-5

CDR3: CASSVGGGLNTEAFF
size: -
J: TRBJ1-1
V: TRBV5-4

CDR3: CAWSGQGFEKLFF
size: -
J: TRBJ1-4
V: TRBV30

CDR3: CSVEDPWAETNTGELFF
size: -
J: TRBJ2-2
V: TRBV29-1

CDR3: CASSLGPGTGLGNIQYF
size: -
J: TRBJ2-4
V: TRBV7-2

CDR3: CAISELLGTGGGETQYF
size: -
J: TRBJ2-5
V: TRBV10-3

CDR3: CASRRGTSNQPQHF
size: -
J: TRBJ1-5
V: TRBV28

CDR3: CASSNPGTGDGTIYF
size: -
J: TRBJ1-3
V: TRBV5-5

CDR3: CATSEPGPGGATDTQYF
size: -
J: TRBJ2-3
V: TRBV24-1

CDR3: CASSNRENQPQHF
size: -
J: TRBJ1-5
V: TRBV19

CDR3: CASSLAPQNTEAFF
size: -
J: TRBJ1-1
V: TRBV5-5

CDR3: CAIRSAGTSGSGEQFF
size: -
J: TRBJ2-1
V: TRBV10-3

CDR3: CASSPEQAYTEAFF
size: -
J: TRBJ1-1
V: TRBV5-1

CDR3: CASSLPLAGDPQETQYF
size: -
J: TRBJ2-5
V: TRBV7-9

CDR3: CASRTSGSAAYEQYF
size: -
J: TRBJ2-7
V: TRBV28

CDR3: CASSDPGHLRVQYF
size: -
J: TRBJ2-7
V: TRBV5-1

CDR3: CASSLTTGTGLNEQFF
size: -
J: TRBJ2-1
V: TRBV7-2

CDR3: CASSSRQGWTGELFF
size: once
J: TRBJ2-2
V: TRBV27

CDR3: CASSKAGDNEQFF
size: -
J: TRBJ2-1
V: TRBV6-5

CDR3: CASSYVVQQGKRQPQHF
size: -
J: TRBJ1-5
V: TRBV6-2/TRBV6-3

CDR3: CATSDGTRGNSNQPQHF
size: -
J: TRBJ1-5
V: TRBV24-1

CDR3: CASSLGPQGDTQYF
size: -
J: TRBJ2-3
V: TRBV11-2

CDR3: CATSDPLSGYTF
size: once
J: TRBJ1-2
V: TRBV24-1

CDR3: CASSLEGVYNEQFF
size: -
J: TRBJ2-1
V: TRBV5-1

CDR3: CASSSSRGWKNIQYF
size: -
J: TRBJ2-4
V: TRBV7-2